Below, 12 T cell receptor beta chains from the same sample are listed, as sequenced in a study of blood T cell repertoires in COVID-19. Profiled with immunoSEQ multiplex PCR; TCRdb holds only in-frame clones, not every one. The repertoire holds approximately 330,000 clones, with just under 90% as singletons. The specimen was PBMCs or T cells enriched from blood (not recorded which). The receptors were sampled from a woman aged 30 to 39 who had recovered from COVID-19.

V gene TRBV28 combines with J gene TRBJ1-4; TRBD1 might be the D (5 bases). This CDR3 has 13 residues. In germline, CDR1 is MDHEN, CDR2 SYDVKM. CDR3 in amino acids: CGTGGISREKLFF. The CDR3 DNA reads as TGTGGTACGGGGGGAATTTCACGTGAAAAACTGTTTTTT.

The CDR3 here is CASSFFRDYQQGEQFF. The CDR3 nucleotides are TGTGCCAGCAGCTTTTTCCGGGACTACCAACAGGGTGAGCAGTTCTTC. The chain employs TRBV5-4 and TRBJ2-1; tentative D call: TRBD2 (7 bases). V was cut by 2 bases and J by 9 bases, with 21 bases left in between. Germline lookup yields CDR1 SGHNT and CDR2 YYREEE (reference sequence). The CDR3 is 16 amino acids. Based on the CDR3 plus reference TRBV5-4 and TRBJ2-1, the full variable domain is ETGVTQSPTHLIKTRGQQVTLRCSSQSGHNTVSWYQQALGQGPQFIFQYYREEENGRGNFPPRFSGLQFPNYSSELNVNALELDDSALYLCASSFFRDYQQGEQFFGPGTRLTVL.

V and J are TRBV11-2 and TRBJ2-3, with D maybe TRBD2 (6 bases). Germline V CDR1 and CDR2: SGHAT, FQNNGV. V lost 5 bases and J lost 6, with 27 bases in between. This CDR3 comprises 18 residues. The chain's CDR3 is CASSLRDSLASIRDTQYF. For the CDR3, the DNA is TGTGCCAGCAGCCTTCGGGACTCCCTCGCCTCTATTAGGGATACGCAGTATTTT.

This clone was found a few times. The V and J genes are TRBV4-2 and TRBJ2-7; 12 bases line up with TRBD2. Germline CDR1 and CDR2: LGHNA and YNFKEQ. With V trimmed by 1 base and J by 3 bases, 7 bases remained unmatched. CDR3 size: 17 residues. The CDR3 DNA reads TGTGCCAGCAGCCAAGTAAGCCTAGCGGGAGGGCACTACGAGCAGTACTTC. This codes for CASSQVSLAGGHYEQYF.

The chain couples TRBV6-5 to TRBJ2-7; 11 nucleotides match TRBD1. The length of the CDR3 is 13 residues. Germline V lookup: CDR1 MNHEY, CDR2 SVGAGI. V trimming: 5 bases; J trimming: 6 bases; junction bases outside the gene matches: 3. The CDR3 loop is CASSHGTGGEQYF. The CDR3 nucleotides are TGTGCCAGCAGTCATGGGACAGGGGGCGAGCAGTACTTC.

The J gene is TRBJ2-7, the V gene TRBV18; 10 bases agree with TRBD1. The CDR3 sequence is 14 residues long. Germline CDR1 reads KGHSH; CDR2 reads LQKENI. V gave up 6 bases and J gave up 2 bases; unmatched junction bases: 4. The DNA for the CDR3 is TGTGCCAGCTCGTCGACAGGGGGCACCTACGAGCAGTACTTC. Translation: CASSSTGGTYEQYF.

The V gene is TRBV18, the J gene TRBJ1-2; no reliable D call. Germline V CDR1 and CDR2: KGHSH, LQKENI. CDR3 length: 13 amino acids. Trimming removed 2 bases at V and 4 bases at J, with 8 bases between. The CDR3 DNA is TGTGCCAGCTCACCAGAGGGTACCTATGGCTACACCTTC. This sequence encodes CASSPEGTYGYTF.

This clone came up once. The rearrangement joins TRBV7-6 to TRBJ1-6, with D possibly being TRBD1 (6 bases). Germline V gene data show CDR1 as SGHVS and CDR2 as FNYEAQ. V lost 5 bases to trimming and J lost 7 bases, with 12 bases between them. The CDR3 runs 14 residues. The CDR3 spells CASSPTTGNSPLHF. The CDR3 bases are TGTGCCAGCAGCCCGACGACAGGAAATTCACCCCTCCACTTT.

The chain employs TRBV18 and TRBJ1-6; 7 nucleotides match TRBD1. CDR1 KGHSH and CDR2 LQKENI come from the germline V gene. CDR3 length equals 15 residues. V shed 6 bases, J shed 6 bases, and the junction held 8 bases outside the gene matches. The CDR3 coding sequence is TGTGCCAGCTCGGACCGGACAGGATTTAATTCACCCCTCCACTTT. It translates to CASSDRTGFNSPLHF.

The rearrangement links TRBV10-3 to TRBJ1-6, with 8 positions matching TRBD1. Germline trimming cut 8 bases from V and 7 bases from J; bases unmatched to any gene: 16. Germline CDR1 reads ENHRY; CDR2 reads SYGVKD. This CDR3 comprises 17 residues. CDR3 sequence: CAIGARQGSSLNSPLHF. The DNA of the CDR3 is TGTGCCATCGGGGCCAGACAGGGGTCGAGTTTGAATTCACCCCTCCACTTT.

CDR3 coding DNA: TGTGCCAGCAGTCTTGACGTGGCGGGAGGAAACGAGCAGTACTTC. Its translation is CASSLDVAGGNEQYF. The chain links TRBV2 to TRBJ2-7; 8 positions match TRBD2. Losses at the gene ends were 5 bases for V and 5 bases for J; bases not matched to a gene: 11. This CDR3 is built from 15 residues. Germline CDR1 is SNHLY and CDR2 is FYNNEI. Combining the CDR3 with reference TRBV2 and TRBJ2-7 gives the whole variable domain EPEVTQTPSHQVTQMGQEVILRCVPISNHLYFYWYRQILGQKVEFLVSFYNNEISEKSEIFDDQFSVERPDGSNFTLKIRSTKLEDSAMYFCASSLDVAGGNEQYFGPGTRLTVT.

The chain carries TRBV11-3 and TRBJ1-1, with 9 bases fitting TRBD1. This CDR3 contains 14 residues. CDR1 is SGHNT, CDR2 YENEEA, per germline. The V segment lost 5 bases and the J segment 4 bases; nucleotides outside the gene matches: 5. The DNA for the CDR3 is TGTGCCAGCAGCCCCAGGACAGGGGCCACTGAAGCTTTCTTT. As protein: CASSPRTGATEAFF.